This TCR beta chain is from a study of blood T cell repertoires in COVID-19. This CDR3 is 13 amino acids long. Trimming pared 4 bases from V and 3 bases from J, leaving 9 bases between. The germline gives CDR1 KGHSH, CDR2 LQKENI. Authors' processing steps: Counts of nucleated cells, estimated from reference gene primer amplification, were obtained. Some clones are missing from TCRdb's copy, which holds only in-frame ones; the method was immunoSEQ multiplex PCR. V, J and clone size reflect that table, while D and trimming were determined from the DNA. Found here are about 100,000 clones, around nine tenths of them singletons; the top ten hold 5%.

The TCR originated in a human donor in a cohort sampled during active COVID-19. Input material: peripheral blood. This chain uses TRBV18 with TRBJ2-5, with D hard to call. In DNA form, the CDR3 reads TGTGCCAGCTCACGAGTAAATGAAGAGACCCAGTACTTC. Protein sequence: CASSRVNEETQYF.